These 2 T cell receptor beta chains share one sample of origin, sequenced in a study of identical twins. TCRdb redid the calling of the 5' RACE reads with MiXCR, one entry per CDR3 protein. The sample lists hundreds of thousands of distinct CDR3 sequences; around 8.3% were seen once. The same specimen was also included in a second study, on yellow fever vaccine responses in identical twins.

Sequenced material: PBMCs. These receptors originate from a woman between 18 and 30 years old in good health.

The chain has TRBV12-3 or TRBV12-4 and TRBJ2-1, with 7 bases fitting TRBD1. The CDR3 totals 12 residues. V lost 6 bases and J lost 7; bases outside the gene matches: 3. CDR3 bases: TGTGCCAGCAGAACAGGGGCGAATGAGCAGTTCTTC. Translating gives CASRTGANEQFF.

This clonotype turned up a few times. This chain joins TRBV6-8 and TRBJ1-6; 9 positions match TRBD1. Germline CDR1 is MNHGY and CDR2 is SAAAGT. V shed 8 bases, J shed 7 bases, and the junction held 6 bases outside the gene matches. The CDR3 is made up of 14 amino acids. CDR3 residues: CASLSGTGNSPLHF. CDR3 coding DNA: TGTGCCAGCCTAAGCGGGACAGGGAATTCACCCCTCCACTTT.